The source of this TCR beta chain is a study of glioma-infiltrating T cells after dendritic cell vaccination. As for the study in general: Three intradermal dendritic cell vaccine injections were given every two weeks.

None of the glioblastoma patients had an isocitrate dehydrogenase mutation. The CDR3 covers 15 residues. Trimming left V 0 bases short and J 1 base short, with 9 bases between. Germline V gives CDR1 SGHRS, CDR2 YFSETQ. Input was 2 ug genomic DNA, or all available if less. Amplification used 60 V beta primers and 13 J beta primers. Method: immunoSEQ multiplex PCR; TCRdb's copy keeps in-frame clones and lacks some. The sample consists of under 100,000 clones, approximately 80% of them appearing once. The source is a human donor with glioblastoma. This material consisted of blood, taken before dendritic cell vaccination. The chain combines TRBV5-1 with TRBJ2-3; D unclear. The CDR3 region is CASSLEVGGTDTQYF. The CDR3, as DNA: TGCGCCAGCAGCTTGGAGGTAGGAGGCACAGATACGCAGTATTTT.